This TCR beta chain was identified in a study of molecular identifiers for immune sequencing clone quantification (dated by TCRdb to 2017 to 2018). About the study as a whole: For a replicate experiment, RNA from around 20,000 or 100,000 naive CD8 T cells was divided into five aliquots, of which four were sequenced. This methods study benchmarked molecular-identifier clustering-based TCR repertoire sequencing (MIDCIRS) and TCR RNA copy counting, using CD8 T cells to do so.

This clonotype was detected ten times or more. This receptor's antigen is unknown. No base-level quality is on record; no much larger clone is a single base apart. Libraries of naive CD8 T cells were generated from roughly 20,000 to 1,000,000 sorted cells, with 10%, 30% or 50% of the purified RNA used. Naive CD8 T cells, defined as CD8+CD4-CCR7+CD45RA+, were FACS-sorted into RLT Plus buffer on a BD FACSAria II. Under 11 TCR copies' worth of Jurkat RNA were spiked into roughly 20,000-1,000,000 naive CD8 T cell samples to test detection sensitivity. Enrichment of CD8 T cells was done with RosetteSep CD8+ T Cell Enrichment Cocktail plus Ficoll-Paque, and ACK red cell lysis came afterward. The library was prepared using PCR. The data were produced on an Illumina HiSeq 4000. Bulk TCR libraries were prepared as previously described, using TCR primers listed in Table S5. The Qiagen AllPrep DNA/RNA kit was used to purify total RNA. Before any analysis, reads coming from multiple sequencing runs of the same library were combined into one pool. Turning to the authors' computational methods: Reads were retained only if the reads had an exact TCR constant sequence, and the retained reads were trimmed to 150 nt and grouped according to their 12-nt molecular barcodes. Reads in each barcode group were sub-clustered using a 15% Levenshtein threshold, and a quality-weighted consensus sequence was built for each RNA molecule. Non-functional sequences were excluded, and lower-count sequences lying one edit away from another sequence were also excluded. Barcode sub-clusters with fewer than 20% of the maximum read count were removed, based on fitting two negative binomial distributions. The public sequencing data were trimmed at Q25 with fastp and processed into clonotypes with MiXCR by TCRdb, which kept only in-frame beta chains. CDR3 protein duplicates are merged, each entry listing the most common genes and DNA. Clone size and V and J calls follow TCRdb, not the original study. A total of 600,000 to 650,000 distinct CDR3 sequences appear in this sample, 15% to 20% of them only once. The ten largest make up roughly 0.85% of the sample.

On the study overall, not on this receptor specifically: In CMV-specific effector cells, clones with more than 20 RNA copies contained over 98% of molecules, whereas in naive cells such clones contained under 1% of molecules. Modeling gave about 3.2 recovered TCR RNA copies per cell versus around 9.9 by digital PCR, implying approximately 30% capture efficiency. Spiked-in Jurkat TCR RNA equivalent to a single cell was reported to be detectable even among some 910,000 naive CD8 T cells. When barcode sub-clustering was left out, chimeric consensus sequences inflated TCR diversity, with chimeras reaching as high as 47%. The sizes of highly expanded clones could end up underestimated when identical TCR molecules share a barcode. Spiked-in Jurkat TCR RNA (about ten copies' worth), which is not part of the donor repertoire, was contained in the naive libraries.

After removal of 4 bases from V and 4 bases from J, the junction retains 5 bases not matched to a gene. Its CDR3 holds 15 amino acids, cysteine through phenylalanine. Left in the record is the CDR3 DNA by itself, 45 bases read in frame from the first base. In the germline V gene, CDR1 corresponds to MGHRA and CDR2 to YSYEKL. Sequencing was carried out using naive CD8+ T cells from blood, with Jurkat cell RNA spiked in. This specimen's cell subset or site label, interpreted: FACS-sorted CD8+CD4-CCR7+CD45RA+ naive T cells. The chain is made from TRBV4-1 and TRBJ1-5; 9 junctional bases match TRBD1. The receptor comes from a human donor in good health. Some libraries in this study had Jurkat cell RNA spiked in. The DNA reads TGCGCCAGCAGCCGGGGACAGGGCGAAAATCAGCCCCAGCATTTT. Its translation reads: CASSRGQGENQPQHF.